The clone carrying this TCR beta chain was recorded once. Antigen: not known. The V gene end was trimmed by 7 bases and the J gene end by 0 bases; junction bases not matched to a gene: 3. Germline V gene sequence: CDR1 SNHLY, CDR2 FYNNEI. The CDR3 loop spans 14 amino acids. Sequenced by immunoSEQ multiplex PCR; TCRdb stores in-frame clones only, minus some. The data contain fewer than 80,000 clones, around 60% of them singletons. This specimen belongs to a study of cytotoxic CD8 clonotypes in ibrutinib-treated CLL. Study results and limitations: Measured clonality at baseline was greater than in age-matched healthy donors and tracked with circulating CD8+ T-cell counts.

Sequenced material: PBMCs, taken after 12 months of ibrutinib treatment. This TCR came from a human donor with chronic lymphocytic leukemia. The rearrangement uses TRBV2 and TRBJ2-3; 8 bases are shared with TRBD2. In DNA, the CDR3 is TGTGCCAGCACGCGGGAGGCTAGCACAGATACGCAGTATTTT. It yields the protein CASTREASTDTQYF.